This TCR beta chain was identified in a study of blood T cell repertoires in COVID-19. Study context: COVID-19 samples collected from the United States, Italy and Spain covered acute and convalescent phases. Sources were T cells, B-cell-depleted T cells, or PBMCs; the material itself was cDNA or gDNA.

In the authors' methods: Reference gene primers were amplified, and this amplification served to estimate nucleated cell counts. Clones were sequenced by immunoSEQ multiplex PCR, and TCRdb holds only the in-frame ones, with some missing. Clonal size and the V and J genes are those of that table, whereas D and trimming came from the DNA. The sample records over 130,000 clones, 84% being singletons. The length of the CDR3 is 14 residues. This receptor was taken from a human donor in a cohort sampled during active COVID-19. This chain links TRBV21-1 with TRBJ2-7; TRBD1, the table's D call, was not compared with the DNA. TRBV21-1 is shown as a pseudogene. Sequencing used peripheral blood. The CDR3 coding sequence is TGTGCCAGCAGCATCTTCCGGACAGGGTCCGAGCAGTACTTC. This translates into CASSIFRTGSEQYF.